Listed below are T cell receptor beta chains from one sample, sequenced in a study of cytomegalovirus exposure and HLA in healthy donors. This table comes from immunoSEQ multiplex PCR, and its TCRdb copy is limited to in-frame clones, with some not included. The table includes some 130,000 clones, 60% to 75% detected once. The sequenced sample consisted of PBMCs. The source is a human donor in good health. Each CDR3 is given with its conserved first and last residue.

V	J	CDR3
TRBV7-8	TRBJ2-5	CASSPTSPRGAETQYF
TRBV19	TRBJ2-7	CASSIKDGGSSFGSYEQYF
TRBV18	TRBJ1-5	CASSPQRQGYNQPQHF
TRBV2	TRBJ2-1	CASSFRISEVNEQFF
TRBV7-9	TRBJ2-7	CASSLAITGGSYEQYF
TRBV27	TRBJ2-5	CASSLFGQGQETQYF
TRBV28	TRBJ2-7	CASSSLRLAGPRDGSYEQYF
TRBV10-3	TRBJ1-1	CAIVDRIGNTEAFF
TRBV5-1	-	CASSSPSVPYEQYF
TRBV28	TRBJ2-7	CASSPPLTSHRGWQYF
TRBV6-1	TRBJ1-5	CASSEGQSSNQPQHF
TRBV6-5	TRBJ2-1	CASSYTSGRSYNEQFF
TRBV28	TRBJ2-1	CASSTGTSGYNEQFF
TRBV7-9	TRBJ1-4	CASSPGTGATNEKLFF
TRBV2	TRBJ1-5	CASSTVGPQHF
TRBV18	TRBJ1-1	CASSPRTGVTEAFF
TRBV28	TRBJ1-2	CASSSHSTGLPNYGYTF
TRBV13	TRBJ2-3	CASSLGRVGPDTQYF
TRBV18	TRBJ2-5	CASSPRSGRETQYF
TRBV28	TRBJ1-4	CASSTSPFREKLFF
TRBV6-6	TRBJ2-7	CASSRVTYEQYF
TRBV6-5	TRBJ1-1	CASSYESGVGGEAFF
TRBV28	TRBJ1-1	CASKRQGGTEAFF
TRBV11-2	TRBJ2-2	CASSPDRTPGTGELFF
TRBV4-1	TRBJ2-5	CASSQELFGLAGVGTQYF
TRBV9	TRBJ2-5	CASSTQGGTQETQYF
TRBV2	TRBJ1-6	CASKGDNSPLHF
TRBV19	TRBJ2-3	CASSVGLAGIPDTQYF
TRBV30	TRBJ2-7	CAWIQGRMVNEQYF
TRBV11-2	TRBJ2-7	CASSLARELPLHF
TRBV28	TRBJ2-5	CASRPGTGGAETQYF
TRBV6-5	TRBJ1-1	CASSYSRGRLEAFF
TRBV27	TRBJ1-1	CASSFTGYPAFF
TRBV2	TRBJ2-3	CASRGLGTPGDTQYF
TRBV6-5	TRBJ2-7	CASTATSGPLGQYF
TRBV2	TRBJ1-5	CASNSDRASNQPQHF
TRBV7-2	TRBJ1-4	CASSNGQTNEKLFF
TRBV28	TRBJ2-1	CASSLTSLGREQFF
TRBV29-1	TRBJ1-5	CSVGQNSNQPQHF
TRBV29-1	TRBJ2-5	CSVESTRETQYF
TRBV2	TRBJ1-1	CASTGDRGMNTEAFF
TRBV19	TRBJ2-3	CASSRGLAGGPSTDTQYF
TRBV5-1	TRBJ1-5	CASSLEGQGNQPQHF
TRBV6-4	TRBJ2-1	CASSDSVGSEQFF
TRBV10-3	TRBJ2-7	CAITEDPPGQGRYEQYF
TRBV25-1	TRBJ1-5	CASSEHSTGRQHF
TRBV5-4	TRBJ2-2	CASSLVFGNTGELFF
TRBV7-6	TRBJ2-7	CASSLQGQGGTYEQYF
TRBV4-1	TRBJ1-2	CASSQGATDPVGYTF